The rows below give T cell receptor beta chains drawn from one sample of a study of T-cell memory formation after mild COVID-19. TCRdb redid the calling of the 5' RACE reads with MiXCR, one entry per CDR3 protein. The table includes around 340,000 distinct CDR3 sequences, around 15% detected once. The material sequenced was PBMCs or a T cell subset sorted from them (not recorded which). These receptors came from a man younger than 30 who had mild COVID-19 (a few samples of this study predate the infection). Cell type and time point are not known. The CDR3 runs from the conserved cysteine through the conserved F or W. Fields, in order: CDR3 length, D gene, J gene, V gene, clone size, CDR3 protein, CDR3 DNA. D genes are given only for firm matches. Clone sizes are given selectively: once, few, many, or a class where the clone is expanded.

cdr3_length: 15; d_call: TRBD2; j_call: TRBJ2-1; v_call: TRBV15; clone_size: few; cdr3_aa: CATSLGFGGYNEQFF; cdr3_nt: TGTGCCACCAGCCTGGGGTTCGGGGGGTACAATGAGCAGTTCTTC
cdr3_length: 14; d_call: TRBD2; j_call: TRBJ2-3; v_call: TRBV11-2; clone_size: few; cdr3_aa: CASRGTTSTDTQYF; cdr3_nt: TGTGCCAGCAGGGGGACTACTAGCACAGATACGCAGTATTTT
cdr3_length: 13; d_call: -; j_call: TRBJ2-7; v_call: TRBV5-1; clone_size: -; cdr3_aa: CASSGWGSYEQYF; cdr3_nt: TGCGCCAGCAGTGGGTGGGGGAGCTACGAGCAGTACTTC
cdr3_length: 18; d_call: -; j_call: TRBJ1-3; v_call: TRBV6-6; clone_size: -; cdr3_aa: CASSYSSPGSRSGNTIYF; cdr3_nt: TGTGCCAGCAGTTACTCCTCCCCAGGGAGCCGCTCTGGAAACACCATATATTTT
cdr3_length: 13; d_call: TRBD2; j_call: TRBJ2-1; v_call: TRBV14; clone_size: few; cdr3_aa: CASSQPLAGKQFF; cdr3_nt: TGTGCCAGCAGCCAACCACTAGCGGGGAAGCAGTTCTTC
cdr3_length: 15; d_call: TRBD1; j_call: TRBJ1-2; v_call: TRBV6-5; clone_size: few; cdr3_aa: CASSWGQGGDYGYTF; cdr3_nt: TGTGCCAGCAGTTGGGGACAGGGGGGAGACTATGGCTACACCTTC
cdr3_length: 13; d_call: -; j_call: TRBJ1-2; v_call: TRBV2; clone_size: many; cdr3_aa: CASSSDSNYGYTF; cdr3_nt: TGTGCCAGCTCCTCGGACAGCAACTATGGCTACACCTTC
cdr3_length: 17; d_call: TRBD2; j_call: TRBJ2-1; v_call: TRBV7-8; clone_size: -; cdr3_aa: CASSLFSGGELNNEQFF; cdr3_nt: TGTGCCAGCAGCTTATTTAGCGGGGGGGAACTGAACAATGAGCAGTTCTTC
cdr3_length: 19; d_call: TRBD2; j_call: TRBJ2-5; v_call: TRBV11-3; clone_size: -; cdr3_aa: CASSTHPTSGAKGEETQYF; cdr3_nt: TGTGCCAGCAGCACGCACCCCACTAGCGGGGCCAAGGGAGAAGAGACCCAGTACTTC
cdr3_length: 13; d_call: -; j_call: TRBJ1-2; v_call: TRBV5-6; clone_size: few; cdr3_aa: CASSRGSNYGYTF; cdr3_nt: TGTGCCAGCAGCCGCGGAAGTAACTATGGCTACACCTTC
cdr3_length: 17; d_call: TRBD2; j_call: TRBJ2-1; v_call: TRBV3-1; clone_size: few; cdr3_aa: CASSPRIGGVLTNEQFF; cdr3_nt: TGTGCCAGCAGCCCCCGGATCGGGGGGGTCCTCACGAATGAGCAGTTCTTC
cdr3_length: 11; d_call: TRBD2; j_call: TRBJ2-2; v_call: TRBV2; clone_size: few; cdr3_aa: CGKAGAGELFF; cdr3_nt: TGCGGAAAGGCGGGGGCCGGGGAGCTGTTTTTT
cdr3_length: 17; d_call: -; j_call: TRBJ2-7; v_call: TRBV5-1; clone_size: few; cdr3_aa: CASSLRPQAEIVYEQYF; cdr3_nt: TGCGCCAGCAGCCTCCGCCCACAGGCCGAGATTGTGTACGAGCAGTACTTC
cdr3_length: 16; d_call: -; j_call: TRBJ2-7; v_call: TRBV2; clone_size: -; cdr3_aa: CASSAPGRAWGHEQYF; cdr3_nt: TGTGCCAGCAGTGCGCCGGGTCGAGCCTGGGGCCACGAGCAGTACTTC
cdr3_length: 13; d_call: -; j_call: TRBJ2-7; v_call: TRBV2; clone_size: -; cdr3_aa: CATGTARSYEQYF; cdr3_nt: TGTGCGACCGGGACGGCTCGCTCCTACGAGCAGTACTTC
cdr3_length: 12; d_call: -; j_call: TRBJ2-7; v_call: TRBV15; clone_size: -; cdr3_aa: CATSGGQTEQYF; cdr3_nt: TGTGCCACCAGCGGGGGCCAAACCGAGCAGTACTTC
cdr3_length: 14; d_call: TRBD2; j_call: TRBJ2-7; v_call: TRBV12-3/TRBV12-4; clone_size: few; cdr3_aa: CASRREGQIYEQYF; cdr3_nt: TGTGCCAGCAGGCGGGAGGGACAGATATACGAGCAGTACTTC
cdr3_length: 14; d_call: -; j_call: TRBJ1-1; v_call: TRBV6-5; clone_size: -; cdr3_aa: CASSYGGAVAEAFF; cdr3_nt: TGTGCCAGCAGTTACGGGGGGGCTGTAGCTGAAGCTTTCTTT
cdr3_length: 15; d_call: -; j_call: TRBJ2-1; v_call: TRBV6-5; clone_size: -; cdr3_aa: CATALGVSSYNEQFF; cdr3_nt: TGTGCCACCGCCCTCGGGGTGAGCTCCTACAATGAGCAGTTCTTC
cdr3_length: 14; d_call: -; j_call: TRBJ2-3; v_call: TRBV24-1; clone_size: -; cdr3_aa: CATAARAGTDTQYF; cdr3_nt: TGTGCCACCGCGGCTAGGGCGGGGACAGATACGCAGTATTTT
cdr3_length: 17; d_call: -; j_call: TRBJ2-3; v_call: TRBV24-1; clone_size: few; cdr3_aa: CATSDHLDRKGTDTQYF; cdr3_nt: TGTGCCACCAGTGATCACTTAGACAGGAAGGGGACAGATACGCAGTATTTT
cdr3_length: 15; d_call: -; j_call: TRBJ1-2; v_call: TRBV6-5; clone_size: -; cdr3_aa: CASSYSGGFNYGYTF; cdr3_nt: TGTGCCAGCAGTTACTCAGGCGGATTTAACTATGGCTACACCTTC
cdr3_length: 15; d_call: -; j_call: TRBJ1-1; v_call: TRBV6-5; clone_size: -; cdr3_aa: CASSYSARGNTEAFF; cdr3_nt: TGTGCCAGCAGTTACAGTGCCAGGGGAAACACTGAAGCTTTCTTT
cdr3_length: 13; d_call: TRBD1; j_call: TRBJ1-2; v_call: TRBV5-1; clone_size: many; cdr3_aa: CASSTTGAYGYTF; cdr3_nt: TGCGCCAGCAGCACGACAGGGGCCTATGGCTACACCTTC
cdr3_length: 13; d_call: -; j_call: TRBJ1-1; v_call: TRBV2; clone_size: -; cdr3_aa: CASRVSMNTEAFF; cdr3_nt: TGTGCCAGCAGGGTAAGCATGAACACTGAAGCTTTCTTT